The T cell receptor (beta chain) described here comes from a study of OX40 agonist ivuxolimab in advanced cancers. Repertoires were generated with immunoSEQ multiplex PCR, while TCRdb's copy carries only in-frame clones and drops some. Found here are 84,000 or so clones, about nine tenths of them singletons; the top ten hold more than 0.35%. CDR3 size: 19 residues. Trimming took off 0 bases at V and 2 bases at J, with 21 bases between the two ends. Germline loops: CDR1 SGHDT, CDR2 YYEEEE. This TCR was recovered from an adult with an advanced solid tumor such as melanoma, head and neck, liver or kidney cancer. This chain links TRBV5-6 with TRBJ2-4; TRBD1 is a possible D gene (6 bases). The input for sequencing was CD4+ or CD8+ T cells sorted from blood, taken in a trial of the OX40 agonist ivuxolimab. The CDR3 DNA follows: TGTGCCAGCAGCTTGGCCAGAAAGGGGGACGTTCCCTCCAAAAACATTCAGTACTTC. Encoded protein: CASSLARKGDVPSKNIQYF.